The clone carrying this T cell receptor (beta chain) has a handful of counts. The sample is drawn from a study of blood T cell repertoires in COVID-19. The authors' processing: Cell counts per sample came from amplifying reference gene primers. Clones were sequenced by immunoSEQ multiplex PCR, and TCRdb holds only the in-frame ones, with some missing. The D gene and trimming were derived from the DNA, and the V and J assignments and clone size from that table. The profile shows 150,000 to 200,000 clones, roughly nine tenths of them singletons. This CDR3 spans 17 amino acids. Germline-derived CDR1 and CDR2 are LNHDA and SQIVND (reference sequence). With 6 bases removed from V and 0 bases from J, the gap between germline ends came to 15 bases.

This TCR came from a woman between 25 and 40 years old with active or convalescent COVID-19. V usage is TRBV19 and J usage is TRBJ1-6; D is possibly TRBD1 (6 bases). Material for sequencing was peripheral blood. The CDR3 DNA is TGTGCCAGTAGGAGGACAGTCCCGAGCTCCTATAATTCACCCCTCCACTTT. It yields the protein CASRRTVPSSYNSPLHF.